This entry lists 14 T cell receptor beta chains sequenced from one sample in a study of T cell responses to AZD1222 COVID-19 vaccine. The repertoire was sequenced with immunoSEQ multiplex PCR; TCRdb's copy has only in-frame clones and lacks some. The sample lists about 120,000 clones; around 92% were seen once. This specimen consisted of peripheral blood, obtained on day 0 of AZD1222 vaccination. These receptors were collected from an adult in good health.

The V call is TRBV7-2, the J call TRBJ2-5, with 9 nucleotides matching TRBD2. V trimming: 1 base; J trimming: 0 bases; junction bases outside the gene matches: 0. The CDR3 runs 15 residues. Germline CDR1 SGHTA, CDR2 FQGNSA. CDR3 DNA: TGTGCCAGCAGCTTAGTAGCGGGAGACCAAGAGACCCAGTACTTC. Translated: CASSLVAGDQETQYF.

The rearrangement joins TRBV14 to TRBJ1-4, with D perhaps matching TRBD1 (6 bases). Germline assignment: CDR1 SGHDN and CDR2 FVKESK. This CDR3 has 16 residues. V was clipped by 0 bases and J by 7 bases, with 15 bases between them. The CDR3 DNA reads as TGTGCCAGCAGCCAAGATCTTGCGGGGGCGGGTGAAAAACTGTTTTTT. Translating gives CASSQDLAGAGEKLFF. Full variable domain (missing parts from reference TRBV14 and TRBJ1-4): EAGVTQFPSHSVIEKGQTVTLRCDPISGHDNLYWYRRVMGKEIKFLLHFVKESKQDESGMPNNRFLAERTGGTYSTLKVQPAELEDSGVYFCASSQDLAGAGEKLFFGSGTQLSVL.

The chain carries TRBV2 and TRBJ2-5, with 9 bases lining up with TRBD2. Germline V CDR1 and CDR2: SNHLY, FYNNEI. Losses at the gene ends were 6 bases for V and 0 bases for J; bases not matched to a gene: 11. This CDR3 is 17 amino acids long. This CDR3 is CASSPETSGDNQETQYF. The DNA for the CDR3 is TGTGCCAGCAGCCCAGAGACTAGCGGAGACAACCAAGAGACCCAGTACTTC.

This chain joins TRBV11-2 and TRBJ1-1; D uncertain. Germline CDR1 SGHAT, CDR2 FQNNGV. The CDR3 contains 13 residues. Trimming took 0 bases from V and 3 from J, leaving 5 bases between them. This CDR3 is CASSLDIDTEAFF. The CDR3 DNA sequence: TGTGCCAGCAGCTTAGATATAGACACTGAAGCTTTCTTT.

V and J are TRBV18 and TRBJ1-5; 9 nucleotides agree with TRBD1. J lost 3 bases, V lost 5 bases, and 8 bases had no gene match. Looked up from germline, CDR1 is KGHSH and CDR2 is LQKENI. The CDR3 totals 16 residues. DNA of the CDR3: TGTGCCAGCTCAACGGGACAGGGAAATAACAATCAGCCCCAGCATTTT. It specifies CASSTGQGNNNQPQHF.

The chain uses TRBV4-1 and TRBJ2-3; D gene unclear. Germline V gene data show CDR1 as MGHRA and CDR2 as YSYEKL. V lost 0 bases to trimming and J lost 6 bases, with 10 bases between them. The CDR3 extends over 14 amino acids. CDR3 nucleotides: TGCGCCAGCAGCCAAGATTTTATCGGGGATACGCAGTATTTT. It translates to CASSQDFIGDTQYF.

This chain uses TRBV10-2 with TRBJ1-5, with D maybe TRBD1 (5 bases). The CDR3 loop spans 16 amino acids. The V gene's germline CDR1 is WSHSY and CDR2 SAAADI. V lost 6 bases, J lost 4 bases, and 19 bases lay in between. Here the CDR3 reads CASRDPQGRGNQPQHF. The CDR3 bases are TGCGCCAGCAGGGACCCCCAGGGTAGGGGAAATCAGCCCCAGCATTTT.

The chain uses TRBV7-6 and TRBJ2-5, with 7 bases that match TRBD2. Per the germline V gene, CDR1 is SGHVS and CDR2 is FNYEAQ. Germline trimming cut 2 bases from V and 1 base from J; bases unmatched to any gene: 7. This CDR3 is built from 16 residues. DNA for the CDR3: TGTGCCAGCAGCTTACAACTAGCGAGGGGCCAAGAGACCCAGTACTTC. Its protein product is CASSLQLARGQETQYF.

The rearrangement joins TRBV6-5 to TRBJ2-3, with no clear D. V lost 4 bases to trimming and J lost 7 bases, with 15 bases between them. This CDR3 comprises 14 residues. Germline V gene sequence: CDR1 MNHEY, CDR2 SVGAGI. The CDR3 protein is CASSSYSLVNTQYF. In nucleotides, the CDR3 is TGTGCCAGCAGTTCTTACTCATTGGTGAATACGCAGTATTTT.

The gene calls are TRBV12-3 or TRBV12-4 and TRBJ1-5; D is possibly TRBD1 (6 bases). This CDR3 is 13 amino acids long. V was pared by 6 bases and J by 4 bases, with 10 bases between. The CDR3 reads CASRFQGNQPQHF. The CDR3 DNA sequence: TGTGCCAGCAGATTCCAGGGGAATCAGCCCCAGCATTTT.

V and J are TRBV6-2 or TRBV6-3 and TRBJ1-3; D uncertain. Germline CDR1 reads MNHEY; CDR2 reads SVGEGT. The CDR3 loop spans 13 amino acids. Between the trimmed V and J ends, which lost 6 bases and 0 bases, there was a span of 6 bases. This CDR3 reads CASSASSGNTIYF. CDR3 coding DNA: TGTGCCAGCAGCGCCAGCTCTGGAAACACCATATATTTT.

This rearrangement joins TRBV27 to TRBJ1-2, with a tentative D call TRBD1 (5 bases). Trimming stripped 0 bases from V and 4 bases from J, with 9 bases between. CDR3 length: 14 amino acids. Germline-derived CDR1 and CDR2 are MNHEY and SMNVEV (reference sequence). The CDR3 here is CASSLSGDPYGYTF. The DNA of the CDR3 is TGTGCCAGCAGTTTATCGGGGGATCCCTATGGCTACACCTTC.

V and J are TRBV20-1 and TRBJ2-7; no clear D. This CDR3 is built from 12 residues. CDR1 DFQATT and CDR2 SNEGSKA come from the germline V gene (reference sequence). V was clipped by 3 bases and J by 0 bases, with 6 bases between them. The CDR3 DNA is TGCAGTGCTAGTTGGATCTCCTACGAGCAGTACTTC. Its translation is CSASWISYEQYF.

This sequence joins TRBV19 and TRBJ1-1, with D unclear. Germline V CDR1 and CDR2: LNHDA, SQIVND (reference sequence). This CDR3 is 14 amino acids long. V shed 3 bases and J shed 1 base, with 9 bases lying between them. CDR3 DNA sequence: TGTGCCAGTAGTATTGGCAGCCAGAACACTGAAGCTTTCTTT. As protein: CASSIGSQNTEAFF.